The present TCR beta chain was sequenced within a study of blood T cells in healthy people across ages. Notes on the study in general: TCR beta diversity, measured per million T cells, fell in a roughly linear way with age. Changes seen in expanded clonotypes were possibly confounded by donor CMV status left unknown.

This clonotype appeared many times. The antigen is unknown. With a J-beta primer mix and a sample-barcoded 5' primer, a second PCR ran about 7 to 12 cycles. With 12 random nucleotides, a template-switch adaptor tagged each individual cDNA molecule. TCRdb passed the 5' RACE reads through MiXCR, listing each CDR3 protein once. This table holds approximately 680,000 distinct CDR3 sequences, 32% found once. For every donor, a draw yielded roughly 9.3 milliliters of peripheral blood. J was trimmed by 9 bases and V by 5 bases; bases with no gene match: 11. CDR3 length: 15 residues. CDR1 and CDR2 from the germline V gene are SGHAT and FQNNGV.

The sequence derives from a woman older than 75 in good health. Sequencing was carried out using blood. V usage is TRBV11-2 and J usage is TRBJ2-1; 9 bases map to TRBD2. CDR3: CASSPSRGGHSEQFF. The CDR3 coding sequence is TGTGCCAGCAGCCCCTCGCGGGGGGGCCACAGTGAGCAGTTCTTC.